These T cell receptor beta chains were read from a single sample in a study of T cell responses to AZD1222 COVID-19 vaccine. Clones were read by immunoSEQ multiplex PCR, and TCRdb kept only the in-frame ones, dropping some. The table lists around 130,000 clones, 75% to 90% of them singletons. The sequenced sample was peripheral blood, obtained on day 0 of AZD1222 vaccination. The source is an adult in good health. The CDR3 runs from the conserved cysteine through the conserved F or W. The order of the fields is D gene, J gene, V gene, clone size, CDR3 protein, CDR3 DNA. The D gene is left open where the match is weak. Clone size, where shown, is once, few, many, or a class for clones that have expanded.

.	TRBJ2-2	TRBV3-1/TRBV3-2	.	CASRPASRGELFF	TGTGCCAGCAGGCCCGCCTCGAGGGGGGAGCTGTTTTTT
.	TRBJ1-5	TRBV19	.	CASSSPGARGSNQPQHF	TGTGCCAGTAGCTCACCGGGGGCCAGGGGTAGCAATCAGCCCCAGCATTTT
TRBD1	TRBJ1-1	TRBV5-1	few	CASSLSTGGNPMNTEAFF	TGCGCCAGCAGCTTGTCGACAGGGGGGAATCCAATGAACACTGAAGCTTTCTTT
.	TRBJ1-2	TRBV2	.	CASSEVSYGYTF	TGTGCCAGCAGTGAAGTGTCCTATGGCTACACCTTC
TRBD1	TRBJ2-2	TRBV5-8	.	CASSLRGRAGELFF	TGTGCCAGCAGCTTGAGGGGGCGGGCCGGGGAGCTGTTTTTT
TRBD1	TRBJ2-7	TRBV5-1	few	CASSFGQGDEQYF	TGCGCCAGCAGCTTTGGACAGGGCGACGAGCAGTACTTC
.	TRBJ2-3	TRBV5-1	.	CASSLGGFADTQYF	TGCGCCAGCAGCTTGGGGGGTTTCGCAGATACGCAGTATTTT
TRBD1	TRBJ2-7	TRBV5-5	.	CASSIGQVHSYEQYF	TGTGCCAGCAGCATCGGACAGGTCCACTCCTACGAGCAGTACTTC
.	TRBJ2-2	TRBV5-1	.	CASSSLSVTGELFF	TGCGCCAGCAGCTCCCTGTCAGTTACCGGGGAGCTGTTTTTT
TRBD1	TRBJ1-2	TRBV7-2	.	CASSPRGESYGYTF	TGTGCCAGCAGCCCCAGGGGGGAAAGCTATGGCTACACCTTC
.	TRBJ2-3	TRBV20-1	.	CSASFRGDTTDTQYF	TGCAGTGCTAGTTTCAGGGGGGACACCACAGATACGCAGTATTTT
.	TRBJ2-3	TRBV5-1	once	CASSLGAPDTQYF	TGCGCCAGCAGCTTGGGGGCCCCAGATACGCAGTATTTT
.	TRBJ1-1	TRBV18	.	CASSPREGTEAFF	TGTGCCAGCTCCCCCAGGGAGGGGACTGAAGCTTTCTTT
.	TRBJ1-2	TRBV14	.	CASSRYRVPEYGYTF	TGTGCCAGCAGCCGCTACAGGGTCCCAGAGTATGGCTACACCTTC
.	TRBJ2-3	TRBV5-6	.	CASSLFGFPDTQYF	TGTGCCAGCAGCTTGTTCGGGTTCCCAGATACGCAGTATTTT
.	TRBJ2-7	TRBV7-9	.	CASILDGASGEQYF	TGTGCCAGCATTCTTGACGGCGCCTCCGGCGAGCAGTACTTC
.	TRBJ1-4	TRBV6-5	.	CASSYRAPNEKLFF	TGTGCCAGCAGTTACCGAGCCCCTAATGAAAAACTGTTTTTT
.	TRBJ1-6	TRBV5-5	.	CASSLEAGSAFLPLHF	TGTGCCAGCAGCTTGGAAGCGGGATCGGCCTTTTTACCCCTCCACTTT
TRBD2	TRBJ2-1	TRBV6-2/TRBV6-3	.	CASSPGGFEQFF	TGTGCCAGCAGCCCGGGAGGGTTTGAGCAGTTCTTC
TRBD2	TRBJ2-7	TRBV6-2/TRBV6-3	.	CASSGTSGTYEQYF	TGTGCCAGCAGTGGAACTAGCGGTACCTACGAGCAGTACTTC
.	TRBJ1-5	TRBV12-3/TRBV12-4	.	CASSLGLDQPQHF	TGTGCCAGCAGTTTAGGGCTAGATCAGCCCCAGCATTTT
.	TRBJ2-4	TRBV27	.	CASSFDAKNIQYF	TGTGCCAGCAGTTTCGACGCCAAAAACATTCAGTACTTC
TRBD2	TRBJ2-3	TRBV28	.	CASSLPPGLAGGTDTQYF	TGTGCCAGCAGCCTTCCCCCGGGACTAGCGGGGGGGACAGATACGCAGTATTTT
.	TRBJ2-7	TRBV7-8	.	CASRRPGTEIYF	TGTGCCAGCAGACGCCCTGGGACGGAGATATACTTC
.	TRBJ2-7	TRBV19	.	CASRKRGLSYEQYF	TGTGCCAGTCGCAAAAGGGGACTCTCCTACGAGCAGTACTTC
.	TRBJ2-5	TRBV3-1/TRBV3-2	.	CASSLLGETQYF	TGTGCCAGCAGCCTACTGGGAGAGACCCAGTACTTC
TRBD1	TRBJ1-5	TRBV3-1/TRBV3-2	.	CASSLTGKDQPQHF	TGTGCCAGCAGCCTGACAGGGAAGGATCAGCCCCAGCATTTT
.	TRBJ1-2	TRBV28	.	CASSLPWTPGYGYTF	TGTGCCAGCAGTTTACCCTGGACACCGGGCTATGGCTACACCTTC
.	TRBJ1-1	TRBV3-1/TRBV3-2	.	CASSQDGRTNTEAFF	TGTGCCAGCAGCCAAGACGGACGGACGAACACTGAAGCTTTCTTT
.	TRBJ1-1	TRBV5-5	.	CASSTRGTEAFF	TGTGCCAGCAGCACGCGGGGGACTGAAGCTTTCTTT
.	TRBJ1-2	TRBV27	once	CASSLLPIAGDGYTF	TGTGCCAGCAGTTTATTACCCATAGCAGGGGACGGCTACACCTTC
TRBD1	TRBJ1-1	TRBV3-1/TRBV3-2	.	CASSLQTGRVTEAFF	TGTGCCAGCAGCCTCCAGACAGGGAGGGTCACTGAAGCTTTCTTT
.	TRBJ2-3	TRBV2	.	CASSGGAPSTDTQYF	TGTGCCAGCAGTGGGGGGGCCCCTAGCACAGATACGCAGTATTTT
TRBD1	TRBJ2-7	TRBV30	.	CAWSVKGTGSSYEQYF	TGTGCCTGGAGTGTTAAAGGGACAGGGAGCTCCTACGAGCAGTACTTC
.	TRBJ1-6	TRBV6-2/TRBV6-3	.	CASSYWAESPLHF	TGTGCCAGCAGTTACTGGGCCGAATCACCCCTCCACTTT
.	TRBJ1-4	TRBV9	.	CASSVGGGNEKLFF	TGTGCCAGCAGCGTCGGCGGGGGTAATGAAAAACTGTTTTTT
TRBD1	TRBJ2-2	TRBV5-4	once	CASSSTPGQGYTGELFF	TGTGCCAGCAGTTCTACACCGGGACAGGGGTACACCGGGGAGCTGTTTTTT